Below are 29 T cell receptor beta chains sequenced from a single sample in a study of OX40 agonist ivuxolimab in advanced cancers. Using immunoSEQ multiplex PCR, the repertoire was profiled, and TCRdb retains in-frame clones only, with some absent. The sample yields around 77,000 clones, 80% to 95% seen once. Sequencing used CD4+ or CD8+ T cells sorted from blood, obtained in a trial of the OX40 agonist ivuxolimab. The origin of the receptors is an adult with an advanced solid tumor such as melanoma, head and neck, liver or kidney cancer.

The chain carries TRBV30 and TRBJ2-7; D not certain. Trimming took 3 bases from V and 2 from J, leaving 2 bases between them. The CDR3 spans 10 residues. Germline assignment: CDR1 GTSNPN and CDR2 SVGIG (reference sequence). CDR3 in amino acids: CAWRTYEQYF. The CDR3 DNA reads TGTGCCTGGAGGACCTACGAGCAGTACTTC.

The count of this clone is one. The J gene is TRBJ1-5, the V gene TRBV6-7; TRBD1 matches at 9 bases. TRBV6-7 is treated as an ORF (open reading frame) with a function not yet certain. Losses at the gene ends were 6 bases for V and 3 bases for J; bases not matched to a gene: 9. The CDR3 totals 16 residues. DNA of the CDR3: TGTGCCAGCAGAATCCGGGACAGGGACCCCAATCAGCCCCAGCATTTT. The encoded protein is CASRIRDRDPNQPQHF.

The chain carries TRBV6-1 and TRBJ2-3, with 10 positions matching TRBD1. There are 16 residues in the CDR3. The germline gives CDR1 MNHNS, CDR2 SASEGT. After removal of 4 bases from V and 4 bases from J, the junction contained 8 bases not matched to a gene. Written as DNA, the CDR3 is TGTGCCAGCAGTGCACCGACAGGGGGCTGGGCAGATACGCAGTATTTT. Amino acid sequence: CASSAPTGGWADTQYF.

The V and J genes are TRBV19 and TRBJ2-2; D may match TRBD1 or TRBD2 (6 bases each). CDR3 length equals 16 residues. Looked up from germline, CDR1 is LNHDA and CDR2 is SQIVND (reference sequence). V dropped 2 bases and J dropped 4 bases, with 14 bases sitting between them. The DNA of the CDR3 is TGTGCCAGTAGTATATGGGGCAGGGGAGGCACCGGGGAGCTGTTTTTT. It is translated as CASSIWGRGGTGELFF. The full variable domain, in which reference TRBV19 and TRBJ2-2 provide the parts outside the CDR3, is DGGITQSPKYLFRKEGQNVTLSCEQNLNHDAMYWYRQDPGQGLRLIYYSQIVNDFQKGDIAEGYSVSREKKESFPLTVTSAQKNPTAFYLCASSIWGRGGTGELFFGEGSRLTVL.

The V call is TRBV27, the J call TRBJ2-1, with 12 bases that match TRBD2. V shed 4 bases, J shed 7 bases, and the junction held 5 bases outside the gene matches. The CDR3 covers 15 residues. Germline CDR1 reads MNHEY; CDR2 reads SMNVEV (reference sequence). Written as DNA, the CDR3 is TGTGCCAGCAGTTCTAGCGGGGGGGCGTGGAATGAGCAGTTCTTC. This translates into CASSSSGGAWNEQFF.

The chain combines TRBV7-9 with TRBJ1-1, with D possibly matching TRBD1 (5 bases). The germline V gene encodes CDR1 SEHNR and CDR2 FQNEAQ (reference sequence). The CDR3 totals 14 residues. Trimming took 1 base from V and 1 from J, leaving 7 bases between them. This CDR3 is CASSLEGANTEAFF. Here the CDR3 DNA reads TGTGCCAGCAGCTTAGAAGGGGCGAACACTGAAGCTTTCTTT. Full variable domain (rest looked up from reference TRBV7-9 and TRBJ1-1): DTGVSQNPRHKITKRGQNVTFRCDPISEHNRLYWYRQTLGQGPEFLTYFQNEAQLEKSRLLSDRFSAERPKGSFSTLEIQRTEQGDSAMYLCASSLEGANTEAFFGQGTRLTVV.

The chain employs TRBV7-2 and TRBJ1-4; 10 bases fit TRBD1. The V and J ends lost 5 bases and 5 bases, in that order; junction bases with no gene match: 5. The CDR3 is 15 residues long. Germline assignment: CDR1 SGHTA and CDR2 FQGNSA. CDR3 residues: CASSERQGANEKLFF. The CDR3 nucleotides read TGTGCCAGCAGCGAGCGACAGGGGGCGAATGAAAAACTGTTTTTT.

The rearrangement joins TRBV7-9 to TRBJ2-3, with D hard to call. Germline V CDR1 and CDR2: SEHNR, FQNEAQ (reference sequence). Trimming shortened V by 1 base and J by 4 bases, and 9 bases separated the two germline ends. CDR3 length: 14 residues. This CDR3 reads CASSLVSSADTQYF. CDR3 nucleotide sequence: TGTGCCAGCAGCTTAGTTTCATCCGCAGATACGCAGTATTTT.

Written as DNA, the CDR3 is TGTGCCAGCAGTTTATTTGGGACCCGCTCCTACAATGAGCAGTTCTTC. Protein product: CASSLFGTRSYNEQFF. The rearrangement uses TRBV28 and TRBJ2-1; D possibly matches TRBD1 or TRBD2 (5 bases each). There are 16 residues in the CDR3. Looked up from germline, CDR1 is MDHEN and CDR2 is SYDVKM. Trimming took 1 base from V and 0 from J, leaving 10 bases between them. Full variable domain (rest looked up from reference TRBV28 and TRBJ2-1): DVKVTQSSRYLVKRTGEKVFLECVQDMDHENMFWYRQDPGLGLRLIYFSYDVKMKEKGDIPEGYSVSREKKERFSLILESASTNQTSMYLCASSLFGTRSYNEQFFGPGTRLTVL.

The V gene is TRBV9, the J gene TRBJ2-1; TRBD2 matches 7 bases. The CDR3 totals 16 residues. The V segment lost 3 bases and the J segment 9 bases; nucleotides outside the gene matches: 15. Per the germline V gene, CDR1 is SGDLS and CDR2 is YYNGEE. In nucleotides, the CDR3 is TGTGCCAGCAGCGCCCGAGCCGGGACTAATAAAGTTGAGCAGTTCTTC. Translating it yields CASSARAGTNKVEQFF.

In nucleotides, the CDR3 is TGTGCCAGCAGCTTAGCGGGATTTGGGGGAGGGAATGAGCAGTTCTTC. This gives the protein CASSLAGFGGGNEQFF. V gene TRBV7-6 combines with J gene TRBJ2-1; 7 bases line up with TRBD2. Germline V gene sequence: CDR1 SGHVS, CDR2 FNYEAQ. This CDR3 has 16 amino acids. Germline trimming cut 0 bases from V and 7 bases from J; bases unmatched to any gene: 9.

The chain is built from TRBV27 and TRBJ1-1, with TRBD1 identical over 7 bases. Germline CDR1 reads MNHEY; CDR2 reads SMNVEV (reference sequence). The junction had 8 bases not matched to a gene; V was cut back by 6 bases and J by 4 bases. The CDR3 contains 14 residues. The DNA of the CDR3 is TGTGCCAGCAGCCCGACAGGGTCGGGCACTGAAGCTTTCTTT. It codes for CASSPTGSGTEAFF.

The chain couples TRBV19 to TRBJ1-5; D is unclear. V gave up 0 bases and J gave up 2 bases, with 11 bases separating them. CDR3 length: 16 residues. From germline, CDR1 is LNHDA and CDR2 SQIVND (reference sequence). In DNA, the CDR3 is TGTGCCAGTAGTATAGAAGAGGTTTTGGGCAATCAGCCCCAGCATTTT. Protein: CASSIEEVLGNQPQHF.

This CDR3 reads CASSQEAGTPQDTQYF. Here the CDR3 DNA reads TGCGCCAGCAGCCAAGAGGCCGGGACCCCTCAAGATACGCAGTATTTT. This chain links TRBV4-1 with TRBJ2-3, with D tentatively TRBD1 or TRBD2 (5 bases each). Germline CDR1 is MGHRA and CDR2 is YSYEKL. This CDR3 has 16 amino acids. With 0 bases removed from V and 5 bases from J, the gap between germline ends came to 15 bases.

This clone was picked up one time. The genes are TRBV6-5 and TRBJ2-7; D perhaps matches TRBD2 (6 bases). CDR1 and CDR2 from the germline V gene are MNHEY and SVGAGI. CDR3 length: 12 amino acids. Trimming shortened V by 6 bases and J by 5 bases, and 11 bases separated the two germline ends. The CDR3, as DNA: TGTGCCAGCAGCAACGGGGGACACGAGCAGTACTTC. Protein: CASSNGGHEQYF.

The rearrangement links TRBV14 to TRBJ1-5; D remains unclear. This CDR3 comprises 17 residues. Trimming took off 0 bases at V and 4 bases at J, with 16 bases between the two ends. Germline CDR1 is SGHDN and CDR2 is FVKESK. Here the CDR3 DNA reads TGTGCCAGCAGCCAAGATTTGATACAGATCACTAATCAGCCCCAGCATTTT. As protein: CASSQDLIQITNQPQHF.

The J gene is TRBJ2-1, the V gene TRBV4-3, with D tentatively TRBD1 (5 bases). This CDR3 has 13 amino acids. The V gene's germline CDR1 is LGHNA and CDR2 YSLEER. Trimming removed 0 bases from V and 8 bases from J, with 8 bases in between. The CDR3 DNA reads TGCGCCAGCAGCCAAGAGGGGCTCGATGAGCAGTTCTTC. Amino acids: CASSQEGLDEQFF.

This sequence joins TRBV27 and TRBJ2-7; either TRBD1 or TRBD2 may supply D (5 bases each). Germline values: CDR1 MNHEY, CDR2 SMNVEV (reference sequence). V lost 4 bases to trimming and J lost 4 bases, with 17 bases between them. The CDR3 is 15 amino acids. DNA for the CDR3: TGTGCCAGCAGTTCGCACCGGGACGGAATATACGAGCAGTACTTC. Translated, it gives CASSSHRDGIYEQYF.

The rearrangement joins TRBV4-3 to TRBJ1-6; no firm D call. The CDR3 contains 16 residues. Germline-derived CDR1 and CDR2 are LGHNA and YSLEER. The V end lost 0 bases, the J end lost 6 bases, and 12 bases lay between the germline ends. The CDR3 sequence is CASSQDLEVGNSPLHF. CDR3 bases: TGCGCCAGCAGCCAAGATCTGGAGGTTGGTAATTCACCCCTCCACTTT.

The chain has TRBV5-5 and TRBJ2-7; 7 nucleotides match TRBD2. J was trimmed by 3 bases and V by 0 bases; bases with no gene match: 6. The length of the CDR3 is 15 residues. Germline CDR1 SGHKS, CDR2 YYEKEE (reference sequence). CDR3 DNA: TGTGCCAGCAGCTTGGGGGCGGGAGAGGGCTACGAGCAGTACTTC. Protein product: CASSLGAGEGYEQYF.

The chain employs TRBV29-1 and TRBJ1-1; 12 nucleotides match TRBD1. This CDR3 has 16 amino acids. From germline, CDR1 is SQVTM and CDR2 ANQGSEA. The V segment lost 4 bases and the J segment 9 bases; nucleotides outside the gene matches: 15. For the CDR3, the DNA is TGCAGCGTTGTCACCGAAGAGGGACAGGGGGCGCCGAAAGCTTTCTTT. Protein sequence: CSVVTEEGQGAPKAFF.

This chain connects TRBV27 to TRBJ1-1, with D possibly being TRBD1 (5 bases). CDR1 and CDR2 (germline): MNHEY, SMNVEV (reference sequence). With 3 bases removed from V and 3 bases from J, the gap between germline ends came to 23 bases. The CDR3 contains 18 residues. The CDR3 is CASSLPPPGTGAYTEAFF. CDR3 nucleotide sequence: TGTGCCAGCAGTTTGCCCCCTCCGGGGACCGGGGCGTACACTGAAGCTTTCTTT.

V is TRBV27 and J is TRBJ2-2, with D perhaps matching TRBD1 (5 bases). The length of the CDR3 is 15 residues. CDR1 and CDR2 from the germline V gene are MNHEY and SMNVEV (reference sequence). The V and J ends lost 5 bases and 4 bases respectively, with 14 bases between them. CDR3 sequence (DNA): TGTGCCAGCAGTCCACTCGGAAGGGGCACCGGGGAGCTGTTTTTT. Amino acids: CASSPLGRGTGELFF.

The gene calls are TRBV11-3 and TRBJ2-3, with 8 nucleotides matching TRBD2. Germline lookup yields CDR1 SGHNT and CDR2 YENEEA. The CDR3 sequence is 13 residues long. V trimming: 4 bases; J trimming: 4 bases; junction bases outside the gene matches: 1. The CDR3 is CASSSGGPDTQYF. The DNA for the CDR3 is TGTGCCAGCAGCTCGGGGGGGCCAGATACGCAGTATTTT. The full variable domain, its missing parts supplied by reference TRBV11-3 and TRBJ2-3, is EAGVVQSPRYKIIEKKQPVAFWCNPISGHNTLYWYLQNLGQGPELLIRYENEEAVDDSQLPKDRFSAERLKGVDSTLKIQPAELGDSAVYLCASSSGGPDTQYFGPGTRLTVL.

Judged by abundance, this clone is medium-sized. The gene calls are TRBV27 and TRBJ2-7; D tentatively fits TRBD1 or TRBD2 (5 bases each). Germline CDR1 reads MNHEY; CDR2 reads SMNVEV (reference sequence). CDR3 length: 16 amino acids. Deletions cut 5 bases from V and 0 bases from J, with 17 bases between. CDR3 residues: CASSASGTSSSYEQYF. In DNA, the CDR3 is TGTGCCAGCAGTGCCTCCGGGACCTCTAGCTCCTACGAGCAGTACTTC.

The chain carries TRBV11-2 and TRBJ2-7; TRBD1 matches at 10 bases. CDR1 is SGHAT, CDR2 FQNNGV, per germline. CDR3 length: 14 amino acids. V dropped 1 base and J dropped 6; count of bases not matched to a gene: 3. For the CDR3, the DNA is TGTGCCAGCAGCTTAGTCGGGACAGGGGCCGAGCAGTACTTC. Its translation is CASSLVGTGAEQYF.

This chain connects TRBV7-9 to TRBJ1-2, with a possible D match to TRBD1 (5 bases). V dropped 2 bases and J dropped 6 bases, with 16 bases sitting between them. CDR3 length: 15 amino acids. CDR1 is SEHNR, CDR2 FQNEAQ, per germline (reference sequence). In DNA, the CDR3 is TGTGCCAGCAGCTTAAACTGGGGGGGAAGTGATGGCTACACCTTC. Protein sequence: CASSLNWGGSDGYTF.

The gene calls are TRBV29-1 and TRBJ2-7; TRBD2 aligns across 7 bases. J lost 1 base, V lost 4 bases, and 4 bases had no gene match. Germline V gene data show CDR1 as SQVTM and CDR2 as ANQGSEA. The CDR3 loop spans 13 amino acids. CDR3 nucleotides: TGCAGCGTTGGGCAGGGAGGGTCCTACGAGCAGTACTTC. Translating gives CSVGQGGSYEQYF.

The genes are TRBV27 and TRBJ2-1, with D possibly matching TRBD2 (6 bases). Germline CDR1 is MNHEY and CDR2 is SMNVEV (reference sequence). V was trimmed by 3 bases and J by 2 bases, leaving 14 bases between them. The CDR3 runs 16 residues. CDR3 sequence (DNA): TGTGCCAGCAGTTTTGACGGGAGCTTGGCCTACAATGAGCAGTTCTTC. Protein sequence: CASSFDGSLAYNEQFF.